One and the same sample provided the 8 T cell receptor beta chains below, sequenced in a study of blood T cells in healthy people across ages. A second PCR of 7 to 11 cycles used a sample-barcoded 5' primer and a J-beta primer mix. TCRdb analysed the 5' RACE reads with MiXCR anew, one entry per CDR3 protein. The sample includes 760,000 or so distinct CDR3 sequences, roughly 25% of them seen just once. These same data were also listed under a study on T cells of mothers and their children.

Sequenced sample: blood. These TCRs come from a boy between 10 and 17 years old in good health.

The chain employs TRBV10-3 and TRBJ2-6; D is possibly TRBD2 (6 bases). This CDR3 has 15 amino acids. Deletions cut 4 bases from V and 1 base from J, with 8 bases between. Germline CDR1 and CDR2: ENHRY and SYGVKD. The CDR3 DNA reads TGTGCCATCAGTGCGGGGGAGTCTGGGGCCAACGTCCTGACTTTC. This encodes CAISAGESGANVLTF.

A few counts support this clonotype. The chain joins TRBV3-1 to TRBJ2-7, with TRBD1 identical over 12 bases. With V trimmed by 4 bases and J by 4 bases, 8 bases remained unmatched. CDR3 length: 16 residues. The germline V gene has CDR1 LGHDT and CDR2 YNNKEL (reference sequence). Here the CDR3 DNA reads TGTGCCAGCAGCCCACAGTGGGACAGGGGGCAATACGAGCAGTACTTC. The encoded protein is CASSPQWDRGQYEQYF.

There are a few counts of this clonotype. The CDR3 coding sequence is TGTGCCAGCAGCCAAGGACTAGGTAATCGGGAGACCCAGTACTTC. Its translation is CASSQGLGNRETQYF. The rearrangement uses TRBV4-2 and TRBJ2-5; a weak D match, TRBD2 (6 bases). This CDR3 comprises 15 residues. Per germline, CDR1 LGHNA and CDR2 YNFKEQ. Trimming removed 1 base from V and 5 bases from J, with 14 bases in between.

The V call is TRBV12-3 or TRBV12-4, the J call TRBJ2-5; perhaps TRBD1 as D (7 bases). This CDR3 has 15 amino acids. Deletions cut 3 bases from V and 0 bases from J, with 11 bases between. DNA for the CDR3: TGTGCCAGCAGTTTTGCGGGACAGCACCAAGAGACCCAGTACTTC. This translates into CASSFAGQHQETQYF.

The chain links TRBV27 to TRBJ1-1; no reliable D call. V lost 2 bases and J 1 base, leaving 8 bases between the germline ends. Germline lookup yields CDR1 MNHEY and CDR2 SMNVEV (reference sequence). The CDR3 extends over 14 amino acids. The DNA for the CDR3 is TGTGCCAGCAGTTTAGGGATAGCGAACACTGAAGCTTTCTTT. The encoded protein is CASSLGIANTEAFF.

This clonotype was seen only a few times. The gene calls are TRBV24-1 and TRBJ1-2, with D perhaps TRBD1 (6 bases). CDR1 is KGHDR and CDR2 is SFDVKD in the germline V gene. V lost 4 bases, J lost 8 bases, and 13 bases lay in between. This CDR3 is built from 13 residues. CDR3 nucleotide sequence: TGTGCCACCAGTGACAACAGGGTTCGGGGCTACACCTTC. It codes for CATSDNRVRGYTF.

Written as DNA, the CDR3 is TGCAGTGCTAGAAGAGAGGTGGGAAGGGCTGAAGAGCAGTACTTC. Amino acid sequence: CSARREVGRAEEQYF. The J gene is TRBJ2-5, the V gene TRBV20-1, with D uncertain. The V end was cut by 2 bases, the J end by 11 bases, with 24 bases between. The CDR3 has 15 residues. Per germline, CDR1 DFQATT and CDR2 SNEGSKA (reference sequence).

On this clonotype itself: The CDR3 does not end in the conserved phenylalanine or tryptophan, so this is likely a read error. The chain has TRBV7-9 and TRBJ1-2, with D possibly matching TRBD1 (6 bases). The CDR3 consists of 14 residues. Germline V lookup: CDR1 SEHNR, CDR2 FQNEAQ (reference sequence). Trimming took 4 bases from V and 6 from J, leaving 15 bases between them. CDR3 sequence (DNA): TGTGCCAGCAGCTCGAAGGGGGTAAGGGATGGCTACACCCTC. This translates into CASSSKGVRDGYTL.